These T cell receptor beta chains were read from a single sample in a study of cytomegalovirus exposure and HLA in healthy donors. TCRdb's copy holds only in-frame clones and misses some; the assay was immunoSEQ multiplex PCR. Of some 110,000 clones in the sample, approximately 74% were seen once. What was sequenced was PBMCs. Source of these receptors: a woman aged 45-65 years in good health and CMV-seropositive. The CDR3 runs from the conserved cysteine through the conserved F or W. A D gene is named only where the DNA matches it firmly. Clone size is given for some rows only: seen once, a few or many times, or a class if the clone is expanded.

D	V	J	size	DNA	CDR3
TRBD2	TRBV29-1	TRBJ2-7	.	TGCAGCTTTGTAAGCGGGATCTCCTACGAGCAGTACTTC	CSFVSGISYEQYF
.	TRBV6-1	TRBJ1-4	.	TGTGCCAGCAGTTGGGGCCCAACTAATGAAAAACTGTTTTTT	CASSWGPTNEKLFF
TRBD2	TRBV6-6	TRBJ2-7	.	TGTGCCAGCAGTTCTAGCGGGGGGCCAGGGGAGCAGTACTTC	CASSSSGGPGEQYF
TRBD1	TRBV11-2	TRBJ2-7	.	TGTGCCAGCAGTATAACAGGGGGCAGGGCCTACGAGCAGTACTTC	CASSITGGRAYEQYF
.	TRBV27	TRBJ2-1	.	TGTGCCAGCAGTTTAGGGCTTATAGCCTACAATGAGCAGTTCTTC	CASSLGLIAYNEQFF
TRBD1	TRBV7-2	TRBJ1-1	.	TGTGCCAGCAGCTTCGGGACAGCGAACACTGAAGCTTTCTTT	CASSFGTANTEAFF
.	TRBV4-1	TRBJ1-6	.	TGCGCCAGCAGCCAAGATCACGGGATGGTGATACCTTCACCCCTCCACTTT	CASSQDHGMVIPSPLHF
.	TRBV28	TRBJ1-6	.	TGTGCCAGCAGGGCGGAAAATTCACCCCTCCACTTT	CASRAENSPLHF
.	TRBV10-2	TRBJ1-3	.	TGCGCCAGCAACCGGGGGACTGGAAACACCATATATTTT	CASNRGTGNTIYF
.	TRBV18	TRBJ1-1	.	TGTGCCAGCTCACCATCAGGGATTAATGAAGCTTTCTTT	CASSPSGINEAFF
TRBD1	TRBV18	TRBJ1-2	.	TGTGCCAGCTCATCGGGACAGACTAACTATGGCTACACCTTC	CASSSGQTNYGYTF
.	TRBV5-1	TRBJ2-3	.	TGCGCCAGCTCCCAGGGTAGCACAGATACGCAGTATTTT	CASSQGSTDTQYF
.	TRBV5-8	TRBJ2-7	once	TGTGCCAGCAGCTTGGCCTTCGAGCAGTACTTC	CASSLAFEQYF
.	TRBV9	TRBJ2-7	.	TGTGCCAGCAGCGTAGCCGGGAGCGACTCCGACGAGCAGTACTTC	CASSVAGSDSDEQYF
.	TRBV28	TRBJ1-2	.	TGTGCCAGCAGTTCGTCAGGGGCCGGCTATGGCTACACCTTC	CASSSSGAGYGYTF
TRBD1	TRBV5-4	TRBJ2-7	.	TGTGCCAGCAGCTTGGCCGAGTGGGTTGGGACAGAAACCTACGAGCAGTACTTC	CASSLAEWVGTETYEQYF
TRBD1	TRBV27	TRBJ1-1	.	TGTGCCAGCAGGTCTTATCGGACAGGGCCCATGAACACTGAAGCTTTCTTT	CASRSYRTGPMNTEAFF
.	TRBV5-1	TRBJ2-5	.	TGCGCCAGCAGCTTGGGGCAGGGGGGAGAGACCCAGTACTTC	CASSLGQGGETQYF
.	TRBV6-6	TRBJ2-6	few	TGTGCCAGCAGCAATCTCTATGGGGCCAACGTCCTGACTTTC	CASSNLYGANVLTF
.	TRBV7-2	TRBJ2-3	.	TGTGCCAGCAGCTTAGTCAGGACAAGAGATACGCAGTATTTT	CASSLVRTRDTQYF
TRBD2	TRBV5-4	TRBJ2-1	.	TGTGCCAGCAGCTTGGAACTAGCGGGGCCAGGAGGGCAGTTCTTC	CASSLELAGPGGQFF
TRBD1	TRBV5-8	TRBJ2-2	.	TGTGCCAGCAGCACAGGACAGGGAACCAACACCGGGGAGCTGTTTTTT	CASSTGQGTNTGELFF
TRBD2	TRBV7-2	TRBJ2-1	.	TGTGCCAGCAGTATCGGGACTAGCGGGAGGTTTGAGCAGTTCTTC	CASSIGTSGRFEQFF